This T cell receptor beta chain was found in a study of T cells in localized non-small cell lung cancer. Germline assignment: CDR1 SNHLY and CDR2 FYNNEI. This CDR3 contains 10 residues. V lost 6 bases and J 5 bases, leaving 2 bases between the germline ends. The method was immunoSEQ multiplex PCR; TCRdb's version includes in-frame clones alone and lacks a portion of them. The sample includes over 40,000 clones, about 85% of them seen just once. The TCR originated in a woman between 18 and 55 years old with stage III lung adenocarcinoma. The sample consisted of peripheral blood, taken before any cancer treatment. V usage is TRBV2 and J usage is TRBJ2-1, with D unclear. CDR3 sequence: CASSNNEQFF. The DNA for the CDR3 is TGTGCCAGCAGCAACAATGAGCAGTTCTTC.